Following are 25 T cell receptor beta chains from one sample sequenced in a study of T cell changes during pregnancy in multiple sclerosis. Using immunoSEQ multiplex PCR, the repertoire was profiled, and TCRdb retains in-frame clones only, with some absent. The sample holds 35,000 to 50,000 clones, 75% to 95% seen once. Sequences were derived from CD4+ T cells from peripheral blood mononuclear cells, sampled after pregnancy. These receptors came from a female donor in good health, enrolled as a control in a pregnancy study.

This clone occurred a few times. CDR3 coding DNA: TGCGCCAGCAGTGAGTCGGGACAGGGCTCCTATAATTCACCCCTCCACTTT. It codes for CASSESGQGSYNSPLHF. J is TRBJ1-6 and V is TRBV10-2; 9 bases agree with TRBD1. Germline V CDR1 and CDR2: WSHSY, SAAADI. This CDR3 has 17 residues. With V trimmed by 0 bases and J by 0 bases, 0 bases remained unmatched.

This sequence joins TRBV5-1 and TRBJ2-5, with 13 positions matching TRBD2. Trimming took 4 bases from V and 2 from J; bases not matched to a gene: 5. The CDR3 contains 16 residues. The germline V gene has CDR1 SGHRS and CDR2 YFSETQ. This CDR3 reads CASSTGTSGTQETQYF. Here the CDR3 DNA reads TGCGCCAGCAGCACGGGGACTAGCGGGACTCAAGAGACCCAGTACTTC.

In this sample, this clone turned up once. The chain uses TRBV2 and TRBJ2-2; 13 nucleotides line up with TRBD2. J gave up 3 bases and V 6 bases, and 1 base lay outside the gene matches. The CDR3 is 15 amino acids. CDR1 is SNHLY and CDR2 is FYNNEI in the germline V gene. CDR3 in amino acids: CASRTSGGYTGELFF. CDR3 bases: TGTGCCAGCAGGACTAGCGGGGGGTACACCGGGGAGCTGTTTTTT.

The genes are TRBV28 and TRBJ1-2; TRBD1 is a possible D gene (5 bases). The V and J ends lost 3 bases and 6 bases respectively, with 8 bases between them. Germline CDR1 is MDHEN and CDR2 is SYDVKM. The CDR3 loop spans 12 amino acids. The CDR3 region is CASSLQGNGYTF. The CDR3 coding sequence is TGTGCCAGCAGTTTGCAGGGTAATGGCTACACCTTC.

The count of this clone is one. This chain joins TRBV5-1 and TRBJ2-7; 7 positions match TRBD1. Germline V lookup: CDR1 SGHRS, CDR2 YFSETQ. CDR3 length: 14 residues. V lost 3 bases and J lost 1; bases outside the gene matches: 4. The CDR3 reads CASSSGTASYEQYF. CDR3 DNA sequence: TGCGCCAGCAGCTCCGGGACAGCTTCCTACGAGCAGTACTTC. Full variable domain (missing parts from reference TRBV5-1 and TRBJ2-7): KAGVTQTPRYLIKTRGQQVTLSCSPISGHRSVSWYQQTPGQGLQFLFEYFSETQRNKGNFPGRFSGRQFSNSRSEMNVSTLELGDSALYLCASSSGTASYEQYFGPGTRLTVT.

The chain has TRBV9 and TRBJ1-1, with D unresolved. Germline loops: CDR1 SGDLS, CDR2 YYNGEE. The CDR3 contains 15 residues. Between the trimmed V and J ends, which lost 0 bases and 3 bases, there was a span of 12 bases. The CDR3 protein is CASSVGNLRDTEAFF. In nucleotides, the CDR3 is TGTGCCAGCAGCGTAGGAAATTTGAGGGACACTGAAGCTTTCTTT.

V is TRBV18 and J is TRBJ1-3; no definite D call. Trimming took off 2 bases at V and 0 bases at J, with 8 bases between the two ends. Germline-derived CDR1 and CDR2 are KGHSH and LQKENI. The length of the CDR3 is 15 residues. CDR3 amino acids: CASSPGPISGNTIYF. DNA of the CDR3: TGTGCCAGCTCACCAGGCCCCATCTCTGGAAACACCATATATTTT.

The V call is TRBV28, the J call TRBJ2-1, with 7 bases fitting TRBD1. The V and J ends lost 7 bases and 4 bases, in that order; junction bases with no gene match: 7. This CDR3 has 14 amino acids. The germline V gene has CDR1 MDHEN and CDR2 SYDVKM. As DNA, the CDR3 is TGTGCCAGCAAGGGGGCAGGGAGATACAATGAGCAGTTCTTC. Its protein product is CASKGAGRYNEQFF.

The chain uses TRBV4-1 and TRBJ1-5, with D maybe TRBD1 (5 bases). This CDR3 has 15 residues. CDR1 is MGHRA, CDR2 YSYEKL, per germline. Trimming stripped 4 bases from V and 5 bases from J, with 15 bases between. The DNA for the CDR3 is TGCGCCAGCAGCCCTGGGTGGAGGGGCTATCAGCCCCAGCATTTT. Translating it yields CASSPGWRGYQPQHF.

This sequence joins TRBV10-3 and TRBJ2-2; 8 nucleotides agree with TRBD1. V was clipped by 7 bases and J by 4 bases; unmatched bases: 8. CDR1 ENHRY and CDR2 SYGVKD come from the germline V gene. The CDR3 loop spans 15 amino acids. CDR3 DNA sequence: TGTGCCATCACCCAGGGGGCGCGAGGCACCGGGGAGCTGTTTTTT. Amino acid sequence: CAITQGARGTGELFF.

This chain joins TRBV30 and TRBJ2-7; 8 nucleotides align to TRBD2. Germline values: CDR1 GTSNPN, CDR2 SVGIG (reference sequence). The CDR3 loop spans 14 amino acids. The V and J ends lost 4 bases and 3 bases, in that order; junction bases with no gene match: 8. The CDR3 reads CAWTWASGFYEQYF. The CDR3 bases are TGTGCCTGGACCTGGGCTAGCGGGTTCTACGAGCAGTACTTC.

The CDR3 region has the DNA TGCAGCGTTCTAGACAGTTTGAACACTGAAGCTTTCTTT. Its protein is CSVLDSLNTEAFF. The V call is TRBV29-1, the J call TRBJ1-1; maybe TRBD1 (5 bases). The germline V gene has CDR1 SQVTM and CDR2 ANQGSEA. The CDR3 contains 13 residues. Trimming took 5 bases from V and 0 from J, leaving 10 bases between them.

The chain links TRBV15 to TRBJ2-3; 8 positions agree with TRBD2. The CDR3 runs to 16 residues. Germline CDR1 and CDR2: LNHNV and YYDKDF (reference sequence). The ends lost 5 bases at V and 5 bases at J; junction bases unmatched: 12. The CDR3: CATSGKWREAGDTQYF. The CDR3 DNA sequence: TGTGCCACCAGCGGAAAATGGCGGGAGGCGGGAGATACGCAGTATTTT.

This clone was detected a few times. The CDR3 loop reads CASSLLISGSENFYEQYF. The CDR3 DNA is TGTGCCAGCAGTTTACTAATTAGCGGGAGCGAAAACTTCTACGAGCAGTACTTC. This rearrangement joins TRBV28 to TRBJ2-7; 9 nucleotides line up with TRBD2. The V gene end was trimmed by 2 bases and the J gene end by 3 bases; junction bases not matched to a gene: 14. Germline CDR1 is MDHEN and CDR2 is SYDVKM. The CDR3 loop spans 18 amino acids.

The V and J genes are TRBV21-1 and TRBJ1-5; no DNA check was done on the table's D call, TRBD1. TRBV21-1 constitutes a pseudogene. The CDR3 covers 16 residues. CDR3 coding DNA: TGTGCCAGCAGCAAGGGGACAGATACCTTGAATCAGCCCCAGCATTTT. The encoded protein is CASSKGTDTLNQPQHF.

The CDR3 DNA follows: TGTGCCAGCAGCTCCCCCCCGGGACTAGCGGGGTTTTTACACAATGAGCAGTTCTTC. It encodes CASSSPPGLAGFLHNEQFF. This chain connects TRBV5-4 to TRBJ2-1, with 13 bases matching TRBD2. The CDR3 has 19 amino acids. With V trimmed by 3 bases and J by 5 bases, 14 bases remained unmatched. Germline assignment: CDR1 SGHNT and CDR2 YYREEE (reference sequence).

The chain recombines TRBV7-2 with TRBJ1-1; 7 bases are shared with TRBD1. CDR1 and CDR2 (germline): SGHTA, FQGNSA. Trimming took 3 bases from V and 0 from J; bases not matched to a gene: 1. The length of the CDR3 is 14 residues. The CDR3 reads CASSFGQVNTEAFF. The CDR3 DNA reads as TGTGCCAGCAGCTTTGGACAGGTGAACACTGAAGCTTTCTTT.

This chain uses TRBV4-3 with TRBJ2-7, with 8 bases identical to TRBD2. The CDR3 sequence is 16 residues long. J gave up 0 bases and V 1 base, and 5 bases lay outside the gene matches. The V gene's germline CDR1 is LGHNA and CDR2 YSLEER. As DNA, the CDR3 is TGCGCCAGCAGCCAAGGTAATAGCGGGATCTCCTACGAGCAGTACTTC. This gives the protein CASSQGNSGISYEQYF.

The chain combines TRBV10-3 with TRBJ2-3; 7 bases are shared with TRBD2. The CDR3 loop spans 16 amino acids. V gave up 4 bases and J gave up 2 bases; unmatched junction bases: 9. Germline CDR1 ENHRY, CDR2 SYGVKD. This CDR3 reads CAISGGSGQPTDTQYF. In nucleotides, the CDR3 is TGTGCCATCAGTGGTGGTAGCGGGCAACCCACAGATACGCAGTATTTT.

The rearrangement links TRBV4-3 to TRBJ2-1; 10 nucleotides line up with TRBD1. The CDR3 contains 16 residues. V gave up 8 bases and J gave up 8 bases; unmatched junction bases: 15. Germline V CDR1 and CDR2: LGHNA, YSLEER. The CDR3 region is CASSKSAGQGTYEQFF. CDR3 sequence (DNA): TGCGCCAGCTCGAAAAGTGCGGGACAGGGGACATATGAGCAGTTCTTC.

This chain uses TRBV6-4 with TRBJ2-6; TRBD1 matches at 7 bases. V was clipped by 6 bases and J by 3 bases; unmatched bases: 11. The CDR3 consists of 17 residues. CDR1 is MRHNA, CDR2 SNTAGT, per germline. Written as DNA, the CDR3 is TGTGCCAGCAGGTGGGGCAGGGGGATACTTGGGGCCAACGTCCTGACTTTC. Protein product: CASRWGRGILGANVLTF.

V is TRBV6-1 and J is TRBJ2-7; D may be TRBD1 (7 bases). There are 14 residues in the CDR3. CDR1 and CDR2 (germline): MNHNS, SASEGT. V was pared by 6 bases and J by 6 bases, with 18 bases between. The CDR3 here is CASRGGQTTVEQYF. CDR3 bases: TGTGCCAGCAGGGGGGGACAGACGACTGTCGAGCAGTACTTC.

The chain recombines TRBV19 with TRBJ2-1; 7 nucleotides align to TRBD2. Germline V gives CDR1 LNHDA, CDR2 SQIVND (reference sequence). Unmatched junction bases numbered 12, after V lost 3 bases and J lost 4 bases. The CDR3 is 17 amino acids. The CDR3 DNA reads TGTGCCAGTAGTATTACTGGCGGGAGTACCGGTTACAATGAGCAGTTCTTC. It yields the protein CASSITGGSTGYNEQFF.

This sequence joins TRBV7-9 and TRBJ1-6; 9 nucleotides match TRBD1. V trimming: 5 bases; J trimming: 10 bases; junction bases outside the gene matches: 12. This CDR3 is 16 amino acids long. In germline, CDR1 is SEHNR, CDR2 FQNEAQ (reference sequence). The CDR3 sequence is CASSLNTGGGGSPLHF. CDR3 in DNA: TGTGCCAGCAGCCTAAATACAGGGGGCGGCGGATCACCCCTCCACTTT.

The chain carries TRBV30 and TRBJ1-1; TRBD1 might be the D (6 bases). The germline V gene encodes CDR1 GTSNPN and CDR2 SVGIG (reference sequence). V was pared by 3 bases and J by 1 base, with 15 bases between. The CDR3 loop spans 15 amino acids. CDR3 amino acids: CAWSVSDRRNTEAFF. The CDR3 nucleotides read TGTGCCTGGAGCGTCTCAGACAGGAGGAACACTGAAGCTTTCTTT.